This TCR beta chain derives from a study of blood T cell repertoires in COVID-19. The method was immunoSEQ multiplex PCR; TCRdb's version includes in-frame clones alone and lacks a portion of them. The sample includes around 100,000 clones, roughly 81% of them seen just once. The sample was peripheral blood. This clonotype originated in a man aged 35 to 55 with acute or convalescent COVID-19.

Written as DNA, the CDR3 is TGTGCCAGCAGCTCGGGGATATCCCGAAACACCATATATTTT. Protein product: CASSSGISRNTIYF. The chain carries TRBV7-2 and TRBJ1-3, with D uncertain. Trimming shortened V by 4 bases and J by 5 bases, and 12 bases separated the two germline ends. In germline, CDR1 is SGHTA, CDR2 FQGNSA. The CDR3 sequence is 14 residues long.